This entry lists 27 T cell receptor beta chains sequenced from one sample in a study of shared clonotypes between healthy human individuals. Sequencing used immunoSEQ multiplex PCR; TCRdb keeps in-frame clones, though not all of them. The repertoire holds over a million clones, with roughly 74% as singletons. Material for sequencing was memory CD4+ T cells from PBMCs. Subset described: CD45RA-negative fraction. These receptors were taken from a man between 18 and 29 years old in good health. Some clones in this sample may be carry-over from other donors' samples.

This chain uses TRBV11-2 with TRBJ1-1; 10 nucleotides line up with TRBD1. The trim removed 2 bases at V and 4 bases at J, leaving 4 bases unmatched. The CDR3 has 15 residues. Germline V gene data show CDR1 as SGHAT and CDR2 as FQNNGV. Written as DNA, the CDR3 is TGTGCCAGCAGCTTAAGCCGGGACAGGGGCACTGAAGCTTTCTTT. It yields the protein CASSLSRDRGTEAFF.

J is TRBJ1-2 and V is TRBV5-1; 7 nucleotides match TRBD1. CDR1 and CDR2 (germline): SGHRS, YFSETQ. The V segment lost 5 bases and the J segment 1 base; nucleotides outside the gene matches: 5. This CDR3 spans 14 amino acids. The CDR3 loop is CASRPAGGNYGYTF. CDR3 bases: TGCGCCAGCAGGCCGGCAGGGGGTAACTATGGCTACACCTTC.

The CDR3 sequence: CASSLPGTRETQYF. The CDR3 DNA is TGTGCCAGCAGTTTACCCGGGACAAGAGAGACCCAGTACTTC. This chain links TRBV28 with TRBJ2-5, with D possibly TRBD1 on 6 matching bases. The V end lost 2 bases, the J end lost 4 bases, and 11 bases lay between the germline ends. The germline V gene encodes CDR1 MDHEN and CDR2 SYDVKM. The CDR3 contains 14 residues.

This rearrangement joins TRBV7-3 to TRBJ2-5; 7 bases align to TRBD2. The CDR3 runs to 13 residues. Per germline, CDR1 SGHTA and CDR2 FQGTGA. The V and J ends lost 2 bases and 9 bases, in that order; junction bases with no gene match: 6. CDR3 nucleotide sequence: TGTGCCAGCAGCTTAGGTCGGGGAGGGGCCCAGTACTTC. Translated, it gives CASSLGRGGAQYF.

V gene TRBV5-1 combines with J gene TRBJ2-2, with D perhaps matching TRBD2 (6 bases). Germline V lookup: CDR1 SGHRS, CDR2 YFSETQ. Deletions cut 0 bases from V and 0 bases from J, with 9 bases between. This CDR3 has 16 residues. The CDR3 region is CASSLGAGSNTGELFF. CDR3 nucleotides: TGCGCCAGCAGCTTGGGAGCGGGTTCGAACACCGGGGAGCTGTTTTTT.

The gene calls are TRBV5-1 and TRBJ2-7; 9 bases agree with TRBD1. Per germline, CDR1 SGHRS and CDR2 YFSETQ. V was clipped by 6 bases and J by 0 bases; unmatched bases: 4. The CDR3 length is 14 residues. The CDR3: CASTRQGGSYEQYF. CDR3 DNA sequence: TGCGCCAGCACCCGACAGGGGGGCTCCTACGAGCAGTACTTC.

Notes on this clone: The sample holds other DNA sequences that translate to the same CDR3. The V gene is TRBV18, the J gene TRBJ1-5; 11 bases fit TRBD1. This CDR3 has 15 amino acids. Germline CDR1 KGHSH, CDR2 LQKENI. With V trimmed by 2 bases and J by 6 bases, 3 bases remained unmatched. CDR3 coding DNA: TGTGCCAGCTCACCAGGGACAGGGGGGATTCAGCCCCAGCATTTT. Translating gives CASSPGTGGIQPQHF.

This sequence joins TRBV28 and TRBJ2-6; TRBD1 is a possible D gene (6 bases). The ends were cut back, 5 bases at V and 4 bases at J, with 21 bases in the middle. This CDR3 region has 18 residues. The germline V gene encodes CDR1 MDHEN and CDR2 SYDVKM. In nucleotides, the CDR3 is TGTGCCAGCAGTCCCCTCCGTGGGGGCGCGGAGGGGGCCAACGTCCTGACTTTC. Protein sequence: CASSPLRGGAEGANVLTF.

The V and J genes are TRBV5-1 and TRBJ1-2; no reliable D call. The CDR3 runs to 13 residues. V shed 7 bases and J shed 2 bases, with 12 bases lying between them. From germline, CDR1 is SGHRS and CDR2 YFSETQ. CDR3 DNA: TGCGCCAGCGCCGGGGTAATCAACTATGGCTACACCTTC. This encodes CASAGVINYGYTF.

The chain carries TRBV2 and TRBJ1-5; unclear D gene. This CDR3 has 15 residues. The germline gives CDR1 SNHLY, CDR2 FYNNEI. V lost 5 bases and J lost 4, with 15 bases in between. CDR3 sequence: CASSLRAGENQPQHF. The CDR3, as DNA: TGTGCCAGCAGTCTACGAGCTGGGGAAAATCAGCCCCAGCATTTT.

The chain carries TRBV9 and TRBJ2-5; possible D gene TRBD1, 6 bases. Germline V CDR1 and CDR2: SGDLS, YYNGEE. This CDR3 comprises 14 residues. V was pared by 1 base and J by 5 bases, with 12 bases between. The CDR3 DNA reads TGTGCCAGCAGCGTATCACAGGGTATCGAGACCCAGTACTTC. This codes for CASSVSQGIETQYF.

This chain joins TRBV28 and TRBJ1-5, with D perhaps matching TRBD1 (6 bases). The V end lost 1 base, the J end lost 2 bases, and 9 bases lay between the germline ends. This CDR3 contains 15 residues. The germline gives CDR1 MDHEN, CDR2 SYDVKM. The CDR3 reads CASSLSKGGNQPQHF. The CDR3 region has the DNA TGTGCCAGCAGTTTATCTAAGGGGGGCAATCAGCCCCAGCATTTT.

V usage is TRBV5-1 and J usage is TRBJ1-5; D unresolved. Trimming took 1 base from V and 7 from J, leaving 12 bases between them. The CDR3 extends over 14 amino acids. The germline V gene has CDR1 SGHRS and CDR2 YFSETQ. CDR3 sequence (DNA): TGCGCCAGCAGCTTGTCTGGGCTGGGACAGCCCCAGCATTTT. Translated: CASSLSGLGQPQHF.

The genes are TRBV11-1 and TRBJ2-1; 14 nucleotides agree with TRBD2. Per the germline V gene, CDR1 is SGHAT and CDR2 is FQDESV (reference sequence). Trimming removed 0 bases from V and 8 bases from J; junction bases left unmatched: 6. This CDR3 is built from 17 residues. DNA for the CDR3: TGTGCCAGCAGCTTAGCACCGGGACTAGCGGGAGTGGATGAGCAGTTCTTC. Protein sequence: CASSLAPGLAGVDEQFF.

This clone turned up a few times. In DNA, the CDR3 is TGTGCCAGCAGCGATCAGGCGAATAACGAAAAACTGTTTTTT. Protein: CASSDQANNEKLFF. V gene TRBV7-9 combines with J gene TRBJ1-4; D not resolved. CDR1 is SEHNR and CDR2 is FQNEAQ in the germline V gene (reference sequence). V shed 5 bases and J shed 8 bases, with 15 bases lying between them. The CDR3 extends over 14 amino acids.

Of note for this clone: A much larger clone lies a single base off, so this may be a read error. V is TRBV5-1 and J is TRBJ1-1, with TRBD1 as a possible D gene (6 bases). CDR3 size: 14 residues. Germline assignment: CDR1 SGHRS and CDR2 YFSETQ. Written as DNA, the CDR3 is TGCGCCAGCAGCTTGGTAACAGGGAACGCTGAAGCTTTCTTT. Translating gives CASSLVTGNAEAFF.

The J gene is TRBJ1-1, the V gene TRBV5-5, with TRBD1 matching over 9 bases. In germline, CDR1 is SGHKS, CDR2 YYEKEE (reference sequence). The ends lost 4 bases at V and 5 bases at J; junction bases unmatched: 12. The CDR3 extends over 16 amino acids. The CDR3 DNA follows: TGTGCCAGCAGCCCTTACCTCGACAGGGGGAGGACTGAAGCTTTCTTT. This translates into CASSPYLDRGRTEAFF.

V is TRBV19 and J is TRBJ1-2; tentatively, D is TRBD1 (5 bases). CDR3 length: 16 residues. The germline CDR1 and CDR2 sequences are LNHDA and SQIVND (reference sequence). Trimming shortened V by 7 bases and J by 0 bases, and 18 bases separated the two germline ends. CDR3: CASKPVGLTANYGYTF. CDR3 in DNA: TGTGCCAGTAAGCCCGTGGGGCTGACTGCTAACTATGGCTACACCTTC.

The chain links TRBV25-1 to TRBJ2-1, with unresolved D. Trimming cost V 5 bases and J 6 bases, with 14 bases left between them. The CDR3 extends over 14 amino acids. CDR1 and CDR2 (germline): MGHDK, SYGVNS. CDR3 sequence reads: CASSSVSRSNEQFF. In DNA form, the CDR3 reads TGTGCCAGCAGTAGCGTTTCTAGGTCCAATGAGCAGTTCTTC.

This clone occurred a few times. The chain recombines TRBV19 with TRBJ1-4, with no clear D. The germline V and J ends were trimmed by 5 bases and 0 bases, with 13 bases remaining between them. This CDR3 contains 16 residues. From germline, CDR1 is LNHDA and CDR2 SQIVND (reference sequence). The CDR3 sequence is CASSEPSGTTNEKLFF. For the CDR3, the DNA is TGTGCCAGTAGTGAACCTTCAGGTACAACTAATGAAAAACTGTTTTTT. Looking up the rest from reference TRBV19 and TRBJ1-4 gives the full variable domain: DGGITQSPKYLFRKEGQNVTLSCEQNLNHDAMYWYRQDPGQGLRLIYYSQIVNDFQKGDIAEGYSVSREKKESFPLTVTSAQKNPTAFYLCASSEPSGTTNEKLFFGSGTQLSVL.

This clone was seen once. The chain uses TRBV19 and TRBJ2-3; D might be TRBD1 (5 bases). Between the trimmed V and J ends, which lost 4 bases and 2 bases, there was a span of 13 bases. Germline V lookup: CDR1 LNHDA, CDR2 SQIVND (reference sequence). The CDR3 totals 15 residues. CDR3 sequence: CASSTQGHFTDTQYF. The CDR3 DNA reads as TGTGCCAGTAGTACCCAGGGTCATTTCACAGATACGCAGTATTTT.

The CDR3 DNA reads TGTGCCAGCAGCCAAGACAGGGACTTTTTCAATGAGCAGTTCTTC. Translated, it gives CASSQDRDFFNEQFF. This chain joins TRBV4-2 and TRBJ2-1; D is perhaps TRBD2 (6 bases). V was trimmed by 0 bases and J by 6 bases, leaving 12 bases between them. The CDR3 is 15 residues long. Germline V gene sequence: CDR1 LGHNA, CDR2 YNFKEQ.

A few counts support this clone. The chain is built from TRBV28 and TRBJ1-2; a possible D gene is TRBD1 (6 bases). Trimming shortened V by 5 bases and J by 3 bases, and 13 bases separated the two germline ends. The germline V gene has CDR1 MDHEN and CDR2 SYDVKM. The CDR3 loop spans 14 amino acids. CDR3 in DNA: TGTGCCAGCAGTAGTCGGACAGCACACTATGGCTACACCTTC. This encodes CASSSRTAHYGYTF.

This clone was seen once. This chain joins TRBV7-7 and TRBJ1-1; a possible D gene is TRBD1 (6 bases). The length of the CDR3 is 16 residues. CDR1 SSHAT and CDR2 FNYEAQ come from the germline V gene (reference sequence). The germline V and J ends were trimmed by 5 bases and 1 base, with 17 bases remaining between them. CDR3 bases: TGTGCCAGCAGCCCTCGAGGGGGGGGGACGAACACTGAAGCTTTCTTT. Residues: CASSPRGGGTNTEAFF.

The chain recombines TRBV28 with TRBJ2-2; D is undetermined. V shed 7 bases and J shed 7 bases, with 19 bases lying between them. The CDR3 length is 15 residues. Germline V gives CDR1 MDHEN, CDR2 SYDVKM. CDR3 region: CASTDFDSAGGELFF. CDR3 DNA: TGTGCCAGCACCGACTTCGATTCGGCTGGCGGGGAGCTGTTTTTT.

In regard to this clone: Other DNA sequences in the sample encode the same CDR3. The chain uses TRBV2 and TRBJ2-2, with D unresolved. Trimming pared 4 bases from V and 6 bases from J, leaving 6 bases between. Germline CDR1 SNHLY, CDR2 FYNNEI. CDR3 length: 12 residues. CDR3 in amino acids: CASSAPAGELFF. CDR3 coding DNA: TGTGCCAGCAGTGCCCCGGCCGGGGAGCTGTTTTTT.

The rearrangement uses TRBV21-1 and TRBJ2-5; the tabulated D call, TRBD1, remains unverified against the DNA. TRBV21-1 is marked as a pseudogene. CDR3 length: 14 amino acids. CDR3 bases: TGTGCCAGCAGCGAAGGGGCCCCCCAGGGGACCCAGTACTTC. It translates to CASSEGAPQGTQYF.